Below, 21 T cell receptor beta chains from the same sample are listed, as sequenced in a study of blood T cell repertoires in COVID-19 (dated by TCRdb to between 2020 and 2021). Libraries were constructed by the immunoSEQ multiplex PCR assay. Sourced from immuneACCESS, this table was stored by TCRdb with only in-frame sequences that have V and J called. A share of the clones is absent; for the studies checked, an unresolved V gene accounts for under half, and the remainder has no known explanation. Within this sample are about 220,000 clones, with 80% to 90% of them counted one time only. Approximately 3.8% of the sample is held by the ten biggest clonotypes. The source material was PBMCs or T cells enriched from blood (not recorded which). The receptor source for this set is a young woman in a cohort exposed to, infected with or recovered from COVID-19 (not recorded which).

The chain combines TRBV14 with TRBJ2-1; perhaps TRBD2 as D (5 bases). The V end lost 4 bases, the J end lost 8 bases, and 24 bases lay between the germline ends. Germline assignment: CDR1 SGHDN and CDR2 FVKESK. CDR3 length: 17 residues. This CDR3 is CASSPLAGRSLRYEQFF. For the CDR3, the DNA is TGTGCCAGCAGCCCGCTTGCGGGTAGATCTCTGAGGTATGAGCAGTTCTTC. Full variable domain (remainder filled in from reference TRBV14 and TRBJ2-1): EAGVTQFPSHSVIEKGQTVTLRCDPISGHDNLYWYRRVMGKEIKFLLHFVKESKQDESGMPNNRFLAERTGGTYSTLKVQPAELEDSGVYFCASSPLAGRSLRYEQFFGPGTRLTVL.

The chain uses TRBV5-6 and TRBJ1-2, with 7 bases lining up with TRBD1. CDR1 SGHDT and CDR2 YYEEEE come from the germline V gene. Trimming cost V 4 bases and J 3 bases; bases outside gene matches: 9. CDR3 length: 15 amino acids. CDR3 DNA sequence: TGTGCCAGCAGCCGATCCGGGACAGCGGACTATGGCTACACCTTC. Encoded protein: CASSRSGTADYGYTF.

The rearrangement joins TRBV11-3 to TRBJ1-2, with 7 positions matching TRBD1. The germline V gene has CDR1 SGHNT and CDR2 YENEEA. J gave up 3 bases and V 4 bases, and 5 bases lay outside the gene matches. This CDR3 contains 14 residues. CDR3: CASSYRGWDYGYTF. CDR3 bases: TGTGCCAGCAGCTACAGGGGATGGGACTATGGCTACACCTTC.

This chain uses TRBV11-2 with TRBJ2-5; weak D call: TRBD2 (6 bases). The germline CDR1 and CDR2 sequences are SGHAT and FQNNGV. Trimming removed 5 bases at V and 0 bases at J, with 10 bases between. This CDR3 has 14 residues. CDR3 region: CASSPRGHQETQYF. The CDR3 region has the DNA TGTGCCAGCAGCCCGCGGGGCCACCAAGAGACCCAGTACTTC.

CDR3 DNA sequence: TGCGCCAGCAGCCGATGGTCGGGGGAGAGCAATTCACCCCTCCACTTT. Its protein product is CASSRWSGESNSPLHF. This chain uses TRBV5-1 with TRBJ1-6, with a possible D match to TRBD1 (5 bases). The germline V gene has CDR1 SGHRS and CDR2 YFSETQ. This CDR3 has 16 amino acids. Trimming took 4 bases from V and 7 from J, leaving 18 bases between them. The complete variable domain, with remaining parts taken from reference TRBV5-1 and TRBJ1-6, reads KAGVTQTPRYLIKTRGQQVTLSCSPISGHRSVSWYQQTPGQGLQFLFEYFSETQRNKGNFPGRFSGRQFSNSRSEMNVSTLELGDSALYLCASSRWSGESNSPLHFGNGTRLTVT.

This rearrangement joins TRBV7-9 to TRBJ2-1; a weak D match, TRBD2 (5 bases). The ends were cut back, 5 bases at V and 10 bases at J, with 21 bases in the middle. This CDR3 has 15 amino acids. Looked up from germline, CDR1 is SEHNR and CDR2 is FQNEAQ (reference sequence). The CDR3 DNA reads as TGTGCCAGCAGCCAAGGAGGCAGGTCCGGCGGGGAGCAGTTCTTC. Its translation is CASSQGGRSGGEQFF.

This chain uses TRBV28 with TRBJ1-5; possibly TRBD1 for D (6 bases). Trimming removed 6 bases from V and 4 bases from J, with 16 bases in between. CDR3 size: 15 residues. The V gene's germline CDR1 is MDHEN and CDR2 SYDVKM. The CDR3 DNA sequence: TGTGCCAGCAGCGCACCAGGGGTAGGGAATCAGCCCCAGCATTTT. Its protein is CASSAPGVGNQPQHF. The entire variable domain, with the rest obtained from reference TRBV28 and TRBJ1-5, is as follows: DVKVTQSSRYLVKRTGEKVFLECVQDMDHENMFWYRQDPGLGLRLIYFSYDVKMKEKGDIPEGYSVSREKKERFSLILESASTNQTSMYLCASSAPGVGNQPQHFGDGTRLSIL.

CDR3: CASSEGQGTGNTIYF. The CDR3 coding sequence is TGTGCCAGCAGTGAGGGGCAGGGCACTGGAAACACCATATATTTT. The chain has TRBV2 and TRBJ1-3; possible D gene TRBD1, 5 bases. The CDR3 totals 15 residues. V was clipped by 3 bases and J by 2 bases, with 11 bases between them. In germline, CDR1 is SNHLY, CDR2 FYNNEI.

The V and J genes are TRBV28 and TRBJ2-7, with 7 bases matching TRBD1. CDR1 is MDHEN and CDR2 is SYDVKM in the germline V gene. After removal of 2 bases from V and 5 bases from J, the junction contained 3 bases not matched to a gene. This CDR3 contains 13 residues. Here the CDR3 reads CASSLGTVHEQYF. Here the CDR3 DNA reads TGTGCCAGCAGTTTAGGGACAGTACACGAGCAGTACTTC.

V is TRBV7-9 and J is TRBJ1-4, with 9 bases identical to TRBD1. V shed 6 bases and J 6 bases; nucleotides not matched to a gene: 5. This CDR3 region has 14 residues. Germline CDR1 is SEHNR and CDR2 is FQNEAQ (reference sequence). The CDR3 region has the DNA TGTGCCAGCAGTTCTACAGGGGGCTATGAAAAACTGTTTTTT. Protein sequence: CASSSTGGYEKLFF.

The chain uses TRBV2 and TRBJ1-4; D ambiguous. Germline V lookup: CDR1 SNHLY, CDR2 FYNNEI. This CDR3 is built from 13 residues. Trimming removed 4 bases from V and 8 bases from J, with 11 bases in between. The CDR3 here is CASSGVSREKLFF. The CDR3 DNA reads TGTGCCAGCAGTGGGGTATCGAGGGAAAAACTGTTTTTT.

This chain uses TRBV6-5 with TRBJ1-2, with 9 positions matching TRBD1. V trimming: 4 bases; J trimming: 4 bases; junction bases outside the gene matches: 1. The germline V gene has CDR1 MNHEY and CDR2 SVGAGI. CDR3 size: 13 residues. The CDR3: CASSWGQGYGYTF. In nucleotides, the CDR3 is TGTGCCAGCAGTTGGGGACAGGGCTATGGCTACACCTTC.

This clone was counted once. The chain combines TRBV6-5 with TRBJ1-2; D unresolved. The germline gives CDR1 MNHEY, CDR2 SVGAGI. Deletions cut 4 bases from V and 4 bases from J, with 7 bases between. There are 12 residues in the CDR3. Written as DNA, the CDR3 is TGTGCCAGCAGTTCCAGGATCTATGGCTACACCTTC. Translating it yields CASSSRIYGYTF.

This clone was detected only once. The V call is TRBV7-9, the J call TRBJ1-1, with D hard to call. The CDR3 is 12 amino acids. CDR1 and CDR2 from the germline V gene are SEHNR and FQNEAQ (reference sequence). The V end lost 8 bases, the J end lost 10 bases, and 17 bases lay between the germline ends. The CDR3 region has the DNA TGTGCCAGCGCCTGGGTCCCCGAGGGAGCTTTCTTT. Its protein is CASAWVPEGAFF.

The CDR3 here is CASSPRDRGVFEQYF. CDR3 DNA sequence: TGTGCCAGCAGCCCGCGGGACAGGGGTGTTTTCGAGCAGTACTTC. The chain employs TRBV11-3 and TRBJ2-7; TRBD1 agrees at 10 bases. V shed 5 bases and J 6 bases; nucleotides not matched to a gene: 10. CDR1 and CDR2 from the germline V gene are SGHNT and YENEEA. This CDR3 is 15 amino acids long.

The chain employs TRBV19 and TRBJ2-1, with a weak D call TRBD1 (5 bases). CDR1 is LNHDA and CDR2 is SQIVND in the germline V gene (reference sequence). Trimming took 5 bases from V and 4 from J, leaving 12 bases between them. This CDR3 region has 14 residues. The CDR3 protein is CASSGAAGYNEQFF. The CDR3 bases are TGTGCCAGTAGTGGGGCGGCAGGTTACAATGAGCAGTTCTTC. Filled out from reference TRBV19 and TRBJ2-1, the complete variable domain reads DGGITQSPKYLFRKEGQNVTLSCEQNLNHDAMYWYRQDPGQGLRLIYYSQIVNDFQKGDIAEGYSVSREKKESFPLTVTSAQKNPTAFYLCASSGAAGYNEQFFGPGTRLTVL.

V is TRBV6-5 and J is TRBJ2-1; the match to TRBD2 covers 12 bases. The CDR3 loop spans 15 amino acids. Germline CDR1 and CDR2: MNHEY and SVGAGI. With 2 bases clipped from V and 6 bases from J, the junction kept 2 bases outside the gene matches. The DNA of the CDR3 is TGTGCCAGCAGTTACGCTAGCGGGAGGGCCAATGAGCAGTTCTTC. This gives the protein CASSYASGRANEQFF.

This chain uses TRBV10-2 with TRBJ2-6; D might be TRBD1 (5 bases). The CDR3 contains 13 residues. Germline CDR1 is WSHSY and CDR2 is SAAADI. Trimming removed 9 bases from V and 1 base from J, with 7 bases in between. CDR3 sequence reads: CASAGSGANVLTF. The CDR3 bases are TGCGCCAGTGCAGGGTCTGGGGCCAACGTCCTGACTTTC.

The chain has TRBV28 and TRBJ1-1; tentative D call: TRBD1 (5 bases). Germline V CDR1 and CDR2: MDHEN, SYDVKM. The CDR3 has 16 amino acids. Deletions cut 2 bases from V and 1 base from J, with 14 bases between. CDR3 sequence (DNA): TGTGCCAGCAGTTTACTAATTGACAGCCGGAACACTGAAGCTTTCTTT. This gives the protein CASSLLIDSRNTEAFF. The entire variable domain, with the rest obtained from reference TRBV28 and TRBJ1-1, is as follows: DVKVTQSSRYLVKRTGEKVFLECVQDMDHENMFWYRQDPGLGLRLIYFSYDVKMKEKGDIPEGYSVSREKKERFSLILESASTNQTSMYLCASSLLIDSRNTEAFFGQGTRLTVV.

The rearrangement joins TRBV6-5 to TRBJ1-2; 10 nucleotides line up with TRBD1. V shed 6 bases, J shed 4 bases, and the junction held 5 bases outside the gene matches. Germline V gene data show CDR1 as MNHEY and CDR2 as SVGAGI. CDR3 size: 14 residues. CDR3 protein: CASRIGQGVYGYTF. In DNA, the CDR3 is TGTGCCAGCAGGATCGGACAGGGGGTCTATGGCTACACCTTC.

The V gene is TRBV4-2, the J gene TRBJ1-1, with D possibly TRBD1 on 5 matching bases. Per the germline V gene, CDR1 is LGHNA and CDR2 is YNFKEQ. This CDR3 spans 16 amino acids. Trimming stripped 4 bases from V and 0 bases from J, with 15 bases between. The CDR3 reads CASSPRPGLLNTEAFF. The CDR3 DNA reads as TGTGCCAGCAGCCCCCGCCCGGGACTTTTGAACACTGAAGCTTTCTTT.